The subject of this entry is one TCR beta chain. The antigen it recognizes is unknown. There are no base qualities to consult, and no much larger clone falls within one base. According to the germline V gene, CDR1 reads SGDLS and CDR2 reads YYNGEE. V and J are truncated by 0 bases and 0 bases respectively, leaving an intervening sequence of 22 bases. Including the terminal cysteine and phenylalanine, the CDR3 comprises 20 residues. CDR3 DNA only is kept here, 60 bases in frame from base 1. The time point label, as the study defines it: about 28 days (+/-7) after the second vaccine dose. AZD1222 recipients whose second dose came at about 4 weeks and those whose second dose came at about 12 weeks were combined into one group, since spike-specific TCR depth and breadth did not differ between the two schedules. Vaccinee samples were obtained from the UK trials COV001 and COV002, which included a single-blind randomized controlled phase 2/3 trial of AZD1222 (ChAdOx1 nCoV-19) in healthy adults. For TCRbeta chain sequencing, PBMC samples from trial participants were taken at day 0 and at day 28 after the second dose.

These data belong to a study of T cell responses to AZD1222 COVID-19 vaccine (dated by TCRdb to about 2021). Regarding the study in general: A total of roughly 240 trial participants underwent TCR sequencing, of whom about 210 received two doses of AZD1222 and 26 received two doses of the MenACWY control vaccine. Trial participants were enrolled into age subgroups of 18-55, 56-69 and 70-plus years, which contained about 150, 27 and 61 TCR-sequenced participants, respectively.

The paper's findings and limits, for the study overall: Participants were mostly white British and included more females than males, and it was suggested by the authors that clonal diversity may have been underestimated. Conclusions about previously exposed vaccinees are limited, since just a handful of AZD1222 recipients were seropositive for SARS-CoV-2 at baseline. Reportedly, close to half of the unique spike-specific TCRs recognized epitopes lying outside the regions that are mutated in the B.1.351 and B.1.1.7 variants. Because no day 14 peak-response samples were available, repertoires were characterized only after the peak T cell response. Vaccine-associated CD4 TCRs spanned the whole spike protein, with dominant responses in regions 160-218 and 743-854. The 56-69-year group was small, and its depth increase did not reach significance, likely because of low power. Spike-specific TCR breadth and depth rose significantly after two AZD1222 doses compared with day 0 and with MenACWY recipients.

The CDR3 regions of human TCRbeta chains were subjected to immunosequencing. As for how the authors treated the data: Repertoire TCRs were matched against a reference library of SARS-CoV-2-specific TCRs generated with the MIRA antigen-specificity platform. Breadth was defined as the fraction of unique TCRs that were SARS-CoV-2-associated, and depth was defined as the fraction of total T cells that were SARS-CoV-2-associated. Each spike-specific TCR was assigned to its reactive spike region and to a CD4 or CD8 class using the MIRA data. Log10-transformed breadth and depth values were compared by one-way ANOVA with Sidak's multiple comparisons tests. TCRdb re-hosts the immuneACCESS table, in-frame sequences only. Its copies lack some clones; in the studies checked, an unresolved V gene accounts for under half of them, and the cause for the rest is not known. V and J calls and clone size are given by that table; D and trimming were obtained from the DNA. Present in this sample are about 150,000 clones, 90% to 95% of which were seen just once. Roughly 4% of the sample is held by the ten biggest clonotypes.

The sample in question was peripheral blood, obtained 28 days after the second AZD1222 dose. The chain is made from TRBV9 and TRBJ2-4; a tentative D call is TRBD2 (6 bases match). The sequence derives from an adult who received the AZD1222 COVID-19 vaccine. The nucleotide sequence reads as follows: TGTGCCAGCAGCGTAGCTAGGACGACGGGGGAAGTTGAAGCCAAAAACATTCAGTACTTC. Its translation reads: CASSVARTTGEVEAKNIQYF.